This TCR beta chain derives from a study of T cells after yellow fever vaccination. The table lists this clonotype with many counts. CDR3 size: 16 residues. Using its own MiXCR run on the 5' RACE reads, TCRdb lists one record per CDR3 protein. The sample has about 340,000 distinct CDR3 sequences; around 3.9% are singletons. The clonotype comes from a man between 18 and 29 years old who received the YFV17D yellow fever vaccine. The chain is built from TRBV21-1 and TRBJ2-2; TRBD1 was called by the table and not checked on the DNA. TRBV21-1 is a known pseudogene. The source material was PBMCs, sampled 5 days after the yellow fever booster vaccination. The CDR3: CASSKADRGFTGELFF. CDR3 sequence (DNA): TGTGCCAGCAGCAAAGCGGACAGGGGGTTTACCGGGGAGCTGTTTTTT.